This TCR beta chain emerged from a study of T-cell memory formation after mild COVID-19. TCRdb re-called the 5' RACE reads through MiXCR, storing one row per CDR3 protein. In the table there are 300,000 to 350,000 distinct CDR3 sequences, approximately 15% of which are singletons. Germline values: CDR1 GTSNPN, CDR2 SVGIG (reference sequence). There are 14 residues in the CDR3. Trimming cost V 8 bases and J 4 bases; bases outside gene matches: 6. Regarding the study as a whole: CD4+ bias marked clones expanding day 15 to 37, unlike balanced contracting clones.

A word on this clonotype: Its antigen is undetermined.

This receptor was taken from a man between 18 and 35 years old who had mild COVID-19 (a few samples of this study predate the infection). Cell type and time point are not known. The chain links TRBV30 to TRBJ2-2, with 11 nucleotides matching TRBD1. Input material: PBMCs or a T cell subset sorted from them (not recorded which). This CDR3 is CAGGTGGGTGELFF. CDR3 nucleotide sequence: TGTGCCGGGGGGACAGGGGGAGGCACCGGGGAGCTGTTTTTT.